This TCR beta chain appears in the sequencing data of a study of T cell repertoires in cytomegalovirus infection. Study-wide background: Recently identified HLA-C-restricted CMV epitopes were used, and well-studied HLA-B-restricted CMV epitopes were used as well. General study points: There were HLA-C-restricted CMV-specific TCR beta clonotypes dominating the ex vivo response.

V dropped 6 bases and J dropped 10 bases, with 10 bases sitting between them. Germline V CDR1 and CDR2: MNHNS, SASEGT. The CDR3 extends over 11 amino acids. Concerning this clonotype itself: What it binds is unknown.

MiXCR was run by TCRdb on the reads, yielding one entry per CDR3 protein. The data contain approximately 990,000 distinct CDR3 sequences, 25% to 40% of them singletons. The source material was cultured CD8+ T cells from PBMCs, sampled from culture after CMV antigen stimulation. This clonotype was sampled from a human donor in good health (CMV status not recorded). Some clones in this sample may be carry-over from other donors' samples. This chain uses TRBV6-1 with TRBJ2-1; D perhaps matches TRBD2 (5 bases). The CDR3: CASRRAAEQFF. As DNA, the CDR3 is TGTGCCAGCAGGAGGGCGGCCGAGCAGTTCTTC.